The clone carrying this T cell receptor (beta chain) was detected ten times or more. This specimen belongs to a study of blood T cells in healthy people across ages. Germline V CDR1 and CDR2: SEHNR, FQNEAQ (reference sequence). CDR3 length: 13 residues. J lost 6 bases, V lost 5 bases, and 7 bases had no gene match. Using a J-beta primer mix together with a sample-barcoded 5' primer, a second PCR was run for roughly 6 to 12 cycles. One entry per CDR3 protein results from TCRdb running MiXCR on the 5' RACE reads. Of 1.5 million to 2 million distinct CDR3 sequences in the sample, 28% are singletons; the top ten hold 7.7%.

The clonotype was recovered from a woman under 40 in good health. This rearrangement joins TRBV7-9 to TRBJ2-7; 7 positions match TRBD1. The sample was blood. The CDR3 sequence: CASSPGTVGEQYF. As DNA, the CDR3 is TGTGCCAGCAGCCCGGGGACAGTAGGCGAGCAGTACTTC.